This TCR beta chain was recorded in a study of blood T cell repertoires in COVID-19 (dated by TCRdb to 2018 to 2021). Context from the whole study: The collaborator samples originated in the United States, Italy and Spain and spanned the acute and convalescent phases of COVID-19. The prospective study material was composed of cDNA or gDNA derived from T cells, B-cell-depleted T cells, or PBMCs. Subjects who had been exposed to COVID-19, were actively infected with it, or had recovered from it provided the deeply sampled blood TCRbeta repertoires that made up the dataset. The repertoires were released in a freely available public database meant as a resource for research on the immune response to SARS-CoV-2. The samples were drawn from the first 160 participants of the ongoing ImmuneRACE study and from over 950 subjects provided by 6 global collaborators. Sample metadata almost always included a de-identified subject ID, COVID-19 status, age in years and sex. Where HLA class I and class II types were available, the types were taken from metadata supplied by the sample provider, not from assay-based typing.

The immunoSEQ Assay, a bias-controlled multiplex PCR, was used to amplify TCRbeta CDR3 regions from genomic DNA. The study's own analysis went as follows. The number of nucleated cells in each sample was estimated from the amplification of reference gene primers within the assay. To quantify the absolute abundance of each unique TCRbeta CDR3 rearrangement, sequence reads were collapsed and filtered. For each sample, productive Simpson clonality was calculated as the square root of Simpson's diversity index over productive rearrangements. In TCRdb, the immuneACCESS table is reduced to in-frame sequences with V and J assigned. These tables do not hold every clone; where another copy was compared, an unresolved V gene accounts for under half, and the others remain unexplained. From that table come the V and J calls and clone size; the DNA was used to work out D and trimming. The sample has over 200,000 clones on record, 87% of them singletons. Approximately 10% of the sample is held by the ten biggest clonotypes.

To note about this clone: Its antigen is unknown. Base qualities are not recorded, but no much larger clone differs from it by a single base.

Overall study outcomes, separate from this receptor: The amount of clinical and demographic metadata varied by source and participant and was provided uncurated.

V has 1 base trimmed and J has 2 bases trimmed; junction bases matching no gene number 6. The CDR3 goes from the cysteine to the phenylalanine over 15 residues. The only DNA kept is the CDR3, 45 bases in frame from the first base. According to the germline V gene, CDR1 reads SQVTM and CDR2 reads ANQGSEA. Participants in the prospective study were aged about 18 to 95 years, lived in approximately 26 United States geographic areas, and enrolled through a virtual design. In the prospective study, participants were assigned to cohorts based on the clinical history participants reported in a screening survey and a study questionnaire. Each participant in the prospective study had whole blood, serum and a nasopharyngeal or oropharyngeal swab collected by mobile phlebotomists. Prospective study participants could optionally give additional blood draws and questionnaires over an approximately two-month period. Before DNA extraction, blood samples from the prospective study were shipped at room temperature or frozen.

Sequencing was performed on PBMCs or T cells enriched from blood (not recorded which). The clonotype originates from a man younger than 35 with acute COVID-19. The chain uses TRBV29-1 and TRBJ2-7, with TRBD2 identical over 9 junction bases. The CDR3 loop reads CSVEGGGGRAYEQYF. The nucleotide sequence reads as follows: TGCAGCGTTGAAGGTGGCGGCGGGAGGGCCTACGAGCAGTACTTC.